This T cell receptor beta chain comes out of a study of human T cells and chemical hapten exposure. Broader study findings: TCRs at high frequency, those above 1 in 1000, did not change with DPC sensitization.

A remark on this clonotype: What it binds is unknown.

In the authors' workflow: Sample TCR counts, which ranged from roughly 20,000 to 690,600, had a median of around 93,000. Using its own MiXCR run on the RACE reads, TCRdb lists one record per CDR3 protein. TCRdb assigned the V and J calls; the authors' analysis was not used. This sample yields 95,000 to 100,000 distinct CDR3 sequences, of which over 10% are seen a single time; over 2% belongs to the top ten. This CDR3 is built from 15 residues. CDR1 and CDR2 (germline): SGDLS, YYNGEE. The V end was cut by 1 base, the J end by 5 bases, with 12 bases between. Sample time point: patch test 1, 2 weeks after DPC sensitization. Treatment noted: therapeutic diphenylcyclopropenone sensitization with weekly scalp DPC. Whole blood, unfractionated, served as the material for total RNA extraction.

The clonotype comes from a woman in her forties with alopecia areata. Some clones in this sample may be carry-over from other donors' samples. Specimen: whole blood, collected in connection with sensitization to the hapten diphenylcyclopropenone (DPC). This sequence joins TRBV9 and TRBJ2-2; D call uncertain. The DNA for the CDR3 is TGTGCCAGCAGCGTACCCGCCGTCGGGACCGGGGAGCTGTTTTTT. Its translation is CASSVPAVGTGELFF.